A single sample is the source of the 13 T cell receptor beta chains below, sequenced in a study of tumor-infiltrating lymphocytes in oesophageal squamous cell carcinoma. TCRdb independently ran MiXCR on the PCR reads; one entry per CDR3 protein. The sample carries just over 20,000 distinct CDR3 sequences, about 34% recorded once. What was sequenced was esophageal tumor tissue. These receptors all come from a male donor with esophageal squamous cell carcinoma.

By share, this clonotype counts as medium-sized. CDR3 in DNA: TGTGCCAGCAGCTCGACGCCAGGGACCTACAATGAGCAGTTCTTC. Its translation is CASSSTPGTYNEQFF. The chain is built from TRBV7-3 and TRBJ2-1; maybe TRBD1 (5 bases). With 4 bases removed from V and 2 bases from J, the gap between germline ends came to 12 bases. The CDR3 runs to 15 residues. From germline, CDR1 is SGHTA and CDR2 FQGTGA.

This clonotype was picked up many times. This clone may be a read error of a much larger clone one base away. The chain carries TRBV7-9 and TRBJ2-1; D not resolved. The CDR3 is 12 amino acids. Per germline, CDR1 SEHNR and CDR2 FQNEAQ (reference sequence). V lost 5 bases, J lost 10 bases, and 12 bases lay in between. The CDR3 region is CASSPANYEQFF. In nucleotides, the CDR3 is TGTGCCAGCAGCCCAGCCAACTACGAGCAGTTCTTC.

By frequency in the sample, this clonotype is medium-sized. The rearrangement links TRBV7-9 to TRBJ2-1; TRBD2 matches 7 bases. The germline CDR1 and CDR2 sequences are SEHNR and FQNEAQ (reference sequence). The CDR3 length is 16 residues. With 5 bases clipped from V and 2 bases from J, the junction kept 9 bases outside the gene matches. CDR3 coding DNA: TGTGCCAGCAGCCTTTCGGGCGGGAGTGCCTACAATGAGCAGTTCTTC. Encoded protein: CASSLSGGSAYNEQFF.

The rearrangement joins TRBV4-3 to TRBJ2-7, with D perhaps given as TRBD1 or TRBD2 (6 bases each). The end of the DNA aligns better with TRBJ2-5, so the J call may be wrong. Germline V gene lookup returns CDR1 LGHNA and CDR2 YSLEER. The CDR3 extends over 14 amino acids. This chain's CDR3 is CASSSRGQQETQYF. Here the CDR3 DNA reads TGCGCCAGCAGCTCGCGGGGACAACAAGAGACCCAGTACTTC.

The J gene is TRBJ1-5, the V gene TRBV6-8, with TRBD1 identical over 10 bases. Germline V gene lookup returns CDR1 MNHGY and CDR2 SAAAGT. With 5 bases clipped from V and 4 bases from J, the junction kept 2 bases outside the gene matches. This CDR3 is 14 amino acids long. As DNA, the CDR3 is TGTGCCAGCAGTCGGACAGGGGGTAATCAGCCCCAGCATTTT. Its translation is CASSRTGGNQPQHF.

This clonotype was seen ten or more times. Compared with germline, one end of the junction differs, possibly owing to a read error. The CDR3 DNA reads TGCGCCAGCAGCTTGGTATTGGGGGGCGAGCAGTACTTC. Protein product: CASSLVLGGEQYF. The chain links TRBV28 to TRBJ2-7; TRBD2 might be the D (6 bases). Germline assignment: CDR1 MDHEN and CDR2 SYDVKM. This CDR3 spans 13 amino acids. Full variable domain (outside the CDR3, taken from reference TRBV28 and TRBJ2-7): DVKVTQSSRYLVKRTGEKVFLECVQDMDHENMFWYRQDPGLGLRLIYFSYDVKMKEKGDIPEGYSVSREKKERFSLILESASTNQTSMYLCASSLVLGGEQYFGPGTRLTVT.

This clonotype occurred many times. The chain combines TRBV24-1 with TRBJ2-7; 10 bases agree with TRBD2. The CDR3 consists of 16 residues. The trim removed 2 bases at V and 7 bases at J, leaving 10 bases unmatched. The V gene's germline CDR1 is KGHDR and CDR2 SFDVKD. In DNA, the CDR3 is TGTGCCACCAGTGATTCCGACAGCGGGAGGGGATCGGAGCAGTACTTC. Translating it yields CATSDSDSGRGSEQYF.

This clonotype is termed medium-sized. V usage is TRBV7-8 and J usage is TRBJ2-5; no firm D call. Germline V gives CDR1 SGHVS, CDR2 FQNEAQ. V lost 3 bases to trimming and J lost 3 bases, with 14 bases between them. This CDR3 has 15 residues. CDR3 region: CASSFGLNLEETQYF. CDR3 sequence (DNA): TGTGCCAGCAGCTTCGGGCTCAACCTTGAAGAGACCCAGTACTTC.

The chain has TRBV28 and TRBJ1-1; possibly TRBD1 for D (6 bases). This CDR3 region has 16 residues. V lost 2 bases and J 5 bases, leaving 18 bases between the germline ends. Germline V lookup: CDR1 MDHEN, CDR2 SYDVKM. In DNA, the CDR3 is TGTGCCAGCAGTTTAGGGGGGTCTACAGGGAGGACTGAAGCTTTCTTT. This codes for CASSLGGSTGRTEAFF.

V usage is TRBV7-2 and J usage is TRBJ2-4; TRBD2 might be the D (6 bases). Between the trimmed V and J ends, which lost 7 bases and 13 bases, there was a span of 23 bases. This CDR3 region has 14 residues. Per germline, CDR1 SGHTA and CDR2 FQGNSA. CDR3 loop: CASTRTTDRIEQYF. In DNA form, the CDR3 reads TGTGCCAGCACTAGGACTACCGATAGGATAGAGCAGTACTTC. The full variable domain, completed using reference TRBV7-2 and TRBJ2-4, is GAGVSQSPSNKVTEKGKDVELRCDPISGHTALYWYRQSLGQGLEFLIYFQGNSAPDKSGLPSDRFSAERTGGSVSTLTIQRTQQEDSAVYLCASTRTTDRIEQYFGAGTRLSVL.

The J gene is TRBJ2-3, the V gene TRBV7-2; D unclear. The J call is doubtful: the DNA matches TRBJ2-1 better. CDR1 is SGHTA, CDR2 FQGNSA, per germline. The CDR3 has 15 residues. CDR3 sequence: CASTLSWARTYEQFF. CDR3 DNA: TGTGCCAGCACCCTCTCATGGGCGAGAACCTACGAGCAGTTCTTC.

A remark on this clonotype: This may be a read error, as it is one base from a much larger clone. V is TRBV2 and J is TRBJ1-5, with D perhaps matching TRBD1 (5 bases). This CDR3 region has 16 residues. Germline V gene sequence: CDR1 SNHLY, CDR2 FYNNEI. Trimming shortened V by 7 bases and J by 6 bases, and 22 bases separated the two germline ends. CDR3 loop: CASIGGSGRSSQPQHF. CDR3 nucleotides: TGTGCCAGCATCGGTGGTTCAGGGCGATCCTCTCAGCCCCAGCATTTT.

In this sample, this clonotype turned up many times. The chain combines TRBV28 with TRBJ1-2, with TRBD1 identical over 10 bases. The CDR3 loop spans 13 amino acids. From germline, CDR1 is MDHEN and CDR2 SYDVKM. With V trimmed by 11 bases and J by 8 bases, 11 bases remained unmatched. The CDR3 loop is CAGQRQGAGGYTF. The CDR3 DNA reads TGTGCCGGGCAACGACAGGGGGCAGGGGGCTACACCTTC.